These T cell receptor beta chains were read from a single sample in a study of technical replicates of blood from a few donors. Libraries were prepared by immunoSEQ multiplex PCR; TCRdb keeps only in-frame clonotypes and omits some of them. The data hold 53,000 or so clones, with 86% observed a single time. Sequenced: PBMCs. The receptor source for this set is a human donor in good health. Some clones in this sample may be carry-over from other donors' samples. Both conserved end residues are part of each CDR3. The order of the fields is clone size, V gene, D gene, CDR3 length, J gene, CDR3 DNA, CDR3 protein. A D gene is named only where the DNA matches it firmly. Not every row has a clone size; where given, it reads once, few, many or a size class.

>-|TRBV5-4|TRBD1|16|TRBJ1-2
TGTGCCAGCAGCTTGCCGACAGGGAGCGGTGACTATGGCTACACCTTC
CASSLPTGSGDYGYTF
>-|TRBV2|-|14|TRBJ2-7
TGTGCCAGCAGTGGGCAGGGTAACTCCTACGAGCAGTACTTC
CASSGQGNSYEQYF
>-|TRBV7-9|-|11|TRBJ2-7
TGTGCCAGCAGCCGACAGGAGCACCAGTACTTC
CASSRQEHQYF
>-|TRBV5-4|TRBD2|16|TRBJ2-7
TGTGCCAGCAGCCCCGGGACTAGCGGGAGCCCCTACGAGCAGTACTTC
CASSPGTSGSPYEQYF
>-|TRBV29-1|TRBD1|13|TRBJ2-7
TGCAGCGTTAGACAGGGGGCACCCTACGAGCAGTACTTC
CSVRQGAPYEQYF
>-|TRBV7-9|-|16|TRBJ1-1
TGTGCCAGCAGCCCAAAGCGGGCAGGAGAGAACACTGAAGCTTTCTTT
CASSPKRAGENTEAFF
>-|TRBV4-3|-|15|TRBJ1-1
TGCGCCAGCAGCCAGGGATCCGGGGGGAACACTGAAGCTTTCTTT
CASSQGSGGNTEAFF
>-|TRBV7-9|-|14|TRBJ2-7
TGTGCCAGCAGCGTCCGGGACACCCCCTACGAGCAGTACTTC
CASSVRDTPYEQYF
>-|TRBV5-1|TRBD2|15|TRBJ2-5
TGCGCCAGCAGACCGTTCGCTGGCGGGAGTGAGACCCAGTACTTC
CASRPFAGGSETQYF
>-|TRBV6-5|-|16|TRBJ1-4
TGTGCCAGCAGTTACTCGACGGCAGGGTCAGGTGAAAAACTGTTTTTT
CASSYSTAGSGEKLFF
>-|TRBV27|-|15|TRBJ1-3
TGTGCCAGCAGTTTATCTCGTGGGGCGGGAAACACCATATATTTT
CASSLSRGAGNTIYF
>few|TRBV7-9|-|14|TRBJ2-5
TGTGCCAGCAGTCCCCAGCGGCACCAAGAGACCCAGTACTTC
CASSPQRHQETQYF
>-|TRBV6-1|TRBD1|18|TRBJ1-5
TGTGCCAGCAGTGGAAGACAGGGGGCTCGGCGTAGCAATCAGCCCCAGCATTTT
CASSGRQGARRSNQPQHF
>-|TRBV7-2|-|15|TRBJ2-7
TGTGCCAGCAGCCCTAGGGGGGGGATCTCCTACGAGCAGTACTTC
CASSPRGGISYEQYF
>-|TRBV7-2|-|11|TRBJ2-7
TGTGCCAGCAGCCCCTACTACGAGCAGTACTTC
CASSPYYEQYF
>-|TRBV7-9|-|15|TRBJ2-7
TGTGCCAGCACCTCGGATAGCGCCTCCTTCTACGAGCAGTACTTC
CASTSDSASFYEQYF
>-|TRBV25-1|TRBD1|17|TRBJ1-2
TGTGCCAGCAGTGACCCGGGACAGGGTAATCCCCCCGATGGCTACACCTTC
CASSDPGQGNPPDGYTF
>-|TRBV4-3|TRBD1|15|TRBJ2-3
TGCGCCAGCAGCAGGGGACAGGGGGAAGCAGATACGCAGTATTTT
CASSRGQGEADTQYF
>-|TRBV5-1|TRBD1|13|TRBJ1-2
TGCGCCAGCAGCACAGGGGAAAACTATGGCTACACCTTC
CASSTGENYGYTF
>-|TRBV2|-|12|TRBJ1-1
TGTGCCAGCAGTGGGTTAGAGGTTGAAGCTTTCTTT
CASSGLEVEAFF
>once|TRBV6-6|-|13|TRBJ2-7
TGTGCCAGCAGTGGAGGGGACCCCTACGAGCAGTACTTC
CASSGGDPYEQYF
>-|TRBV4-3|TRBD1|14|TRBJ1-6
TGCGCCAGCAGCCGCGGGACAGTAGATTCACCCCTCCACTTT
CASSRGTVDSPLHF
>-|TRBV5-1|TRBD1|14|TRBJ2-7
TGCGCCAGCAGCTTGGTAGGGGGCGGCTACGAGCAGTACTTC
CASSLVGGGYEQYF
>-|TRBV30|TRBD1|14|TRBJ1-2
TGTGCCTGGACCGTGCCGACAGGGGCCTATGGCTACACCTTC
CAWTVPTGAYGYTF
>few|TRBV7-2|-|12|TRBJ1-6
TGTGCCAGCAGTTCAGGGTCATCACCCCTCCACTTT
CASSSGSSPLHF
>-|TRBV5-6|TRBD1|13|TRBJ2-7
TGTGCCAGCAGCTCCGCTACAGGGGACGAGCAGTACTTC
CASSSATGDEQYF
>-|TRBV6-1|-|13|TRBJ1-2
TGTGCCAGCAGTGAAGGAAGCTTCTATGGCTACACCTTC
CASSEGSFYGYTF
>-|TRBV9|TRBD2|18|TRBJ2-3
TGTGCCAGCAGCGTAGGACTAGCGGGTGATGCTAGCACAGATACGCAGTATTTT
CASSVGLAGDASTDTQYF
>-|TRBV7-2|TRBD2|12|TRBJ2-1
TGTGCCAGCAGCCCTGGGGGGGGTGAGCAGTTCTTC
CASSPGGGEQFF
>once|TRBV27|TRBD2|15|TRBJ2-7
TGTGCCAGCAGTCTCGTGGGCGGGGGGTTCTACGAGCAGTACTTC
CASSLVGGGFYEQYF
>-|TRBV5-1|-|15|TRBJ1-6
TGCGCCAGCAGCTTTAGGGAGGGGGTGGGTTCACCCCTCCACTTT
CASSFREGVGSPLHF
>-|TRBV6-6|-|12|TRBJ1-1
TGTGCCAACAGTTACCCGGGACTTGAAGCTTTCTTT
CANSYPGLEAFF
>-|TRBV7-9|TRBD2|14|TRBJ2-7
TGTGCCAGCAGCTTAGTTGGTAGCGGGAACGAGCAGTACTTC
CASSLVGSGNEQYF
>-|TRBV6-1|TRBD1|16|TRBJ1-6
TGTGCCAGCAGTGACCGGACAGGCCAGGCAAATTCACCCCTCCACTTT
CASSDRTGQANSPLHF
>-|TRBV19|-|16|TRBJ2-2
TGTGCCAGTAGTATTTGGTTTAGCGCGAACACCGGGGAGCTGTTTTTT
CASSIWFSANTGELFF
>-|TRBV27|-|13|TRBJ1-5
TGTGCCAGCAGTTTAGCGGTGAATCAGCCCCAGCATTTT
CASSLAVNQPQHF
>many|TRBV5-6|-|15|TRBJ1-1
TGTGCCAGCAGCTCCTGGGGACGGGGGGACACTGAAGCTTTCTTT
CASSSWGRGDTEAFF
>-|TRBV5-6|TRBD1|14|TRBJ1-4
TGTGCCAGCAGCTTTACAGGGGGCGGAGAAAAACTGTTTTTT
CASSFTGGGEKLFF
>few|TRBV18|TRBD1|14|TRBJ1-1
TGTGCCAGCTCACCGGGACAGGGGGCAGCTGAAGCTTTCTTT
CASSPGQGAAEAFF
>-|TRBV27|-|15|TRBJ2-4
TGTGCCAGCACGCGGAGTCATCTAGCCAAAAACATTCAGTACTTC
CASTRSHLAKNIQYF
>-|TRBV27|-|14|TRBJ2-7
TGTGCCAGCAGTTTCGTTTCGGGGAGCTACGAGCAGTACTTC
CASSFVSGSYEQYF
>-|TRBV7-6|TRBD2|16|TRBJ2-3
TGTGCCAGCAGCCCCGGACTAGCGGGAGGGATAGATACGCAGTATTTT
CASSPGLAGGIDTQYF
>once|TRBV10-3|-|13|TRBJ2-5
TGTGCCGTGGGCGGCGGGTCGCAAGAGACCCAGTACTTC
CAVGGGSQETQYF
>-|TRBV4-1|-|13|TRBJ1-2
TGCGCCAGCGGCCAGTCAGGGAAGTATGGCTACACCTTC
CASGQSGKYGYTF
>-|TRBV7-2|TRBD2|15|TRBJ2-1
TGTGCCAGCAGCTTTAGCGGGAGTGGGGCTGGCGAGCAGTTCTTC
CASSFSGSGAGEQFF
>once|TRBV5-1|TRBD1|14|TRBJ1-2
TGCGCCAGCAGGAGGGACAGGGGGCCCTATGGCTACACCTTC
CASRRDRGPYGYTF
>-|TRBV18|-|13|TRBJ1-1
TGTGCCAGCTCACCATTACAGGGCGCTGAAGCTTTCTTT
CASSPLQGAEAFF
>once|TRBV21-1|-|14|TRBJ1-5
TGTGCCAGCAGCAAGCAGGGTTGGTCACAGCCCCAGCATTTT
CASSKQGWSQPQHF
>-|TRBV5-1|TRBD2|15|TRBJ2-1
TGCGCCAGCAGCTTAACTAGCGGCTCCTACAATGAGCAGTTCTTC
CASSLTSGSYNEQFF
>-|TRBV2|-|12|TRBJ2-1
TGTGCCAGCAGTGAAGGGGGGGATGAGCAGTTCTTC
CASSEGGDEQFF